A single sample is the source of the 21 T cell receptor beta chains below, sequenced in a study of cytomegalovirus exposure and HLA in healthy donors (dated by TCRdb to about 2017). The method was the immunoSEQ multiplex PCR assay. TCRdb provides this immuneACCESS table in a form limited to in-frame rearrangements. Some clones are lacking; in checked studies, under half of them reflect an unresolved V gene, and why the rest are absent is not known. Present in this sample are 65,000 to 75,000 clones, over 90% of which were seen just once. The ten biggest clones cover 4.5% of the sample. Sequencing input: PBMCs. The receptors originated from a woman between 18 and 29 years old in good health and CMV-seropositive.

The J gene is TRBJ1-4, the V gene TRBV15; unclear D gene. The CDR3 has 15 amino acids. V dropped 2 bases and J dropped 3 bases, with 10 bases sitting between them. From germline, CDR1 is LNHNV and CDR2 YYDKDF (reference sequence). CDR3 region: CATSRRTGANEKLFF. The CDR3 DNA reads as TGTGCCACCAGCAGAAGGACCGGGGCTAATGAAAAACTGTTTTTT.

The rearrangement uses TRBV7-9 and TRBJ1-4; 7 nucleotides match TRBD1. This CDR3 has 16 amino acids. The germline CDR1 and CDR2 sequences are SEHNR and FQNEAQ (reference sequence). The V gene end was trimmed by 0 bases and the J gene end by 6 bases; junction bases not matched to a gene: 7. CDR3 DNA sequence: TGTGCCAGCAGCTTAGCGCTCGGACAGGCAGATGAAAAACTGTTTTTT. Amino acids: CASSLALGQADEKLFF.

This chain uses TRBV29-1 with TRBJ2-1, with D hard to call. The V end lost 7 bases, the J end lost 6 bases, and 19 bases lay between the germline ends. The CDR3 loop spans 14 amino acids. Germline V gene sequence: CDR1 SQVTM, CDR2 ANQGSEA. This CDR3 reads CSARLLLSVNEQFF. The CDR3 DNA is TGCAGCGCCCGACTTCTTCTGTCTGTCAATGAGCAGTTCTTC.

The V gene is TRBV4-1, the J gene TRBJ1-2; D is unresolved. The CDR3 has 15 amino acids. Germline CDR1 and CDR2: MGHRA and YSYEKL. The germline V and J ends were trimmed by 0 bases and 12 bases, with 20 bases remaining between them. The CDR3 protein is CASSQDQEGTMGNTF. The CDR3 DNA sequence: TGCGCCAGCAGCCAAGATCAAGAGGGAACCATGGGGAACACCTTC.

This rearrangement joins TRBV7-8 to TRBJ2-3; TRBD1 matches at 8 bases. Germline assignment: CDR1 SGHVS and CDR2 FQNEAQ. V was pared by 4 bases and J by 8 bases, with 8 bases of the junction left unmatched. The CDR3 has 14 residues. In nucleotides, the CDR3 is TGTGCCAGCAGCTCTGGGACAGGCGCCCGTACGCAGTATTTT. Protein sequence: CASSSGTGARTQYF.

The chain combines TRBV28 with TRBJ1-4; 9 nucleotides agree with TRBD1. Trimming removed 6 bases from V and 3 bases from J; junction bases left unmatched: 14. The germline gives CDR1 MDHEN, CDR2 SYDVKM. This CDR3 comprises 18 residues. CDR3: CASRNLPGQGAANEKLFF. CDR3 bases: TGTGCCAGCAGAAATTTACCGGGACAGGGAGCCGCTAATGAAAAACTGTTTTTT.

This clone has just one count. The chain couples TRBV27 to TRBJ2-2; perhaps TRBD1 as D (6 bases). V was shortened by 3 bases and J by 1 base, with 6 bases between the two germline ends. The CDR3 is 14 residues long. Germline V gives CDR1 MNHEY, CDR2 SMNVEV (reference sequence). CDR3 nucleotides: TGTGCCAGCAGTTTGACAGGGAACACCGGGGAGCTGTTTTTT. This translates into CASSLTGNTGELFF.

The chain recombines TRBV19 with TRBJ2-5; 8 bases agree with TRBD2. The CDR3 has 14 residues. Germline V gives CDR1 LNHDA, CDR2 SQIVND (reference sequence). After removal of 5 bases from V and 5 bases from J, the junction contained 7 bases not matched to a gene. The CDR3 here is CASSLTSAAETQYF. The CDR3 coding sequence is TGTGCCAGTAGTTTGACTAGCGCGGCGGAGACCCAGTACTTC. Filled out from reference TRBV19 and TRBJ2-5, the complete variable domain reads DGGITQSPKYLFRKEGQNVTLSCEQNLNHDAMYWYRQDPGQGLRLIYYSQIVNDFQKGDIAEGYSVSREKKESFPLTVTSAQKNPTAFYLCASSLTSAAETQYFGPGTRLLVL.

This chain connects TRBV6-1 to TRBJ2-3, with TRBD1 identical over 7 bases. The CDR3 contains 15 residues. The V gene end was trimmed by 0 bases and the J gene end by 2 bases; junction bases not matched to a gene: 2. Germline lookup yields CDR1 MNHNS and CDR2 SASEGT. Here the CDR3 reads CASSEATGDTDTQYF. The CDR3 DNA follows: TGTGCCAGCAGTGAAGCAACAGGGGACACAGATACGCAGTATTTT.

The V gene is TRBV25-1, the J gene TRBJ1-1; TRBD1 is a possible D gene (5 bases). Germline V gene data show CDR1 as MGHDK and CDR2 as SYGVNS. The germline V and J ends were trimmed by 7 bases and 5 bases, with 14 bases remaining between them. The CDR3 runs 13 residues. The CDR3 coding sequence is TGTGCCAGCACCACGGGGGGGTGGACTGAAGCTTTCTTT. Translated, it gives CASTTGGWTEAFF.

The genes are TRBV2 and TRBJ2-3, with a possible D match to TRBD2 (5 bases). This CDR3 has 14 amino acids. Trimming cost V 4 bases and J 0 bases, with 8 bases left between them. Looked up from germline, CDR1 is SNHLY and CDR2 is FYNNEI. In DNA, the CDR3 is TGTGCCAGCAGTGGAGGGTGGAGCACAGATACGCAGTATTTT. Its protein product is CASSGGWSTDTQYF. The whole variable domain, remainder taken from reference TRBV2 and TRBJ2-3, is EPEVTQTPSHQVTQMGQEVILRCVPISNHLYFYWYRQILGQKVEFLVSFYNNEISEKSEIFDDQFSVERPDGSNFTLKIRSTKLEDSAMYFCASSGGWSTDTQYFGPGTRLTVL.

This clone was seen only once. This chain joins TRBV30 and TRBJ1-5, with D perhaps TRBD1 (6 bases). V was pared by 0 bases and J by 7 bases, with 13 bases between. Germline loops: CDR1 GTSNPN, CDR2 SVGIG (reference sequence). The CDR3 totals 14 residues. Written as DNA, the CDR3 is TGTGCCTGGAGTGTAGGGGGAACGGGCCAGCCCCAGCATTTT. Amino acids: CAWSVGGTGQPQHF.

Written as DNA, the CDR3 is TGTGCCAGCAGCTTGCAGGGTCCCTGGGATACGCAGTATTTT. This translates into CASSLQGPWDTQYF. J is TRBJ2-3 and V is TRBV7-3, with TRBD1 as a possible D gene (5 bases). CDR1 is SGHTA, CDR2 FQGTGA, per germline. The V and J ends lost 3 bases and 6 bases respectively, with 13 bases between them. The CDR3 has 14 amino acids.

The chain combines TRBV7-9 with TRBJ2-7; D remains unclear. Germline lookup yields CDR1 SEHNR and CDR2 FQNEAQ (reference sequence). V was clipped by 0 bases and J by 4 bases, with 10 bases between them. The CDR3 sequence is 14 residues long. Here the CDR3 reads CASSLALEGYEQYF. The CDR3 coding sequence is TGTGCCAGCAGCTTAGCTCTAGAAGGTTACGAGCAGTACTTC.

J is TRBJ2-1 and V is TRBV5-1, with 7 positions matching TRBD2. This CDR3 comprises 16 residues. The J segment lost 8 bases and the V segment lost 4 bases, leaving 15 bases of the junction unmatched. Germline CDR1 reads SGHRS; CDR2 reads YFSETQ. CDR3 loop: CASSGRVIGGSDEQFF. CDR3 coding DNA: TGCGCCAGCAGCGGAAGGGTCATCGGCGGGAGCGATGAGCAGTTCTTC.

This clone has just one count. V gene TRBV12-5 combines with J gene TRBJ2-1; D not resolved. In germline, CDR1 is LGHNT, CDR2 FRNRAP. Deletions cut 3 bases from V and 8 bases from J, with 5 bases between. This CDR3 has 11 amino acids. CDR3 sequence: CASGFGDEQFF. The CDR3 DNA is TGTGCTAGTGGTTTCGGTGATGAGCAGTTCTTC.

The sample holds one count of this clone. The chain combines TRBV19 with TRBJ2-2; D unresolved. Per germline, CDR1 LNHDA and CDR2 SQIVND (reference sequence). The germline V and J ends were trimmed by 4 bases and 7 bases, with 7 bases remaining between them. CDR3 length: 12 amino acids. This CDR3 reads CASSNGGGELFF. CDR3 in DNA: TGTGCCAGTAGTAACGGTGGCGGGGAGCTGTTTTTT.

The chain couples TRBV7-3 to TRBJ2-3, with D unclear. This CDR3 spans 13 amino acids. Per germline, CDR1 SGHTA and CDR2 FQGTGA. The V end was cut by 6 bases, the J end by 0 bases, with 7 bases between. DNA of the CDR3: TGTGCCAGCAGACTCACTAGCACAGATACGCAGTATTTT. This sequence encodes CASRLTSTDTQYF.

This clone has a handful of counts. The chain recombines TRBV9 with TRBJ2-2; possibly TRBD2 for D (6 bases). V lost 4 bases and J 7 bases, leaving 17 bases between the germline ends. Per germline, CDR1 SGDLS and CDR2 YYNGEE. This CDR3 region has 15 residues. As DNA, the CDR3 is TGTGCCAGCAGCCGAGGAGTAGTGGAGGGCGGGGAGCTGTTTTTT. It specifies CASSRGVVEGGELFF.

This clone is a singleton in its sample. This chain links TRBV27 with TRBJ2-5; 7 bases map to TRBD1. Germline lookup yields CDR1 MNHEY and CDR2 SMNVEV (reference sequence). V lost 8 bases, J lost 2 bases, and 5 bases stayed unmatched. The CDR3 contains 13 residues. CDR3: CASSGQHQETQYF. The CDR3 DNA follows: TGTGCCAGCTCGGGACAGCATCAAGAGACCCAGTACTTC.

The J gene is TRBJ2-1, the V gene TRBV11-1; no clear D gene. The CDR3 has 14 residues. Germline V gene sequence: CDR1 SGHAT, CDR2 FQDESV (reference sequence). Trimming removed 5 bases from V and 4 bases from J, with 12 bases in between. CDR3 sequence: CASSHPASYNEQFF. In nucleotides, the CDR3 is TGTGCCAGCAGCCACCCCGCGTCATACAATGAGCAGTTCTTC. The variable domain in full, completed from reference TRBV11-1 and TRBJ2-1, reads EAEVAQSPRYKITEKSQAVAFWCDPISGHATLYWYRQILGQGPELLVQFQDESVVDDSQLPKDRFSAERLKGVDSTLKIQPAELGDSAMYLCASSHPASYNEQFFGPGTRLTVL.